This entry lists 18 T cell receptor beta chains sequenced from one sample in a study of T cells in Graves' hyperthyroidism and ophthalmopathy. Amplification of TCR beta CDR3 regions was performed using RNA transcripts as template. With the HTBI primer set, the TCR CDR3 went through a first round of RT-PCR. TCRdb passed the multiplex PCR reads through MiXCR, listing each CDR3 protein once. The top ten hold roughly 52% of the sample, which has under 400,000 distinct CDR3 sequences, about 21% seen once. The sample comprised blood. The receptors come from a woman in her forties or fifties with Graves' hyperthyroidism.

This clonotype was observed at least ten times. This sequence joins TRBV6-1 and TRBJ1-5; tentative D call: TRBD1 (6 bases). V shed 8 bases and J shed 5 bases, with 16 bases lying between them. Germline CDR1 is MNHNS and CDR2 is SASEGT. The CDR3 has 14 residues. The CDR3 is CASSREKGDQPQHF. CDR3 bases: TGTGCCAGCTCGAGAGAGAAGGGGGATCAGCCCCAGCATTTT.

This clonotype was observed at least ten times. CDR3 sequence reads: CASSPGTGGREQYF. The CDR3 DNA follows: TGCGCCAGCAGCCCCGGGACAGGGGGCAGGGAGCAGTACTTC. The V and J genes are TRBV4-1 and TRBJ2-7; 12 bases line up with TRBD1. Trimming cost V 4 bases and J 7 bases; bases outside gene matches: 5. The CDR3 runs to 14 residues. Germline-derived CDR1 and CDR2 are MGHRA and YSYEKL.

This clonotype was recorded at least ten times. The chain is built from TRBV11-1 and TRBJ2-7; 7 nucleotides align to TRBD1. The CDR3 consists of 15 residues. The ends lost 5 bases at V and 3 bases at J; junction bases unmatched: 10. Looked up from germline, CDR1 is SGHAT and CDR2 is FQDESV (reference sequence). CDR3 coding DNA: TGTGCCAGCAGCCCCGACAGGGCGCTCCACTACGAGCAGTACTTC. Protein sequence: CASSPDRALHYEQYF.

This clonotype was counted many times. The chain couples TRBV11-2 to TRBJ2-5; 9 bases fit TRBD1. Germline CDR1 and CDR2: SGHAT and FQNNGV. CDR3 length equals 15 residues. After removal of 1 base from V and 4 bases from J, the junction contained 4 bases not matched to a gene. CDR3 bases: TGTGCCAGCAGCTTAGGGGGACAGGGCCGAGAGACCCAGTACTTC. Its protein product is CASSLGGQGRETQYF.

This clonotype was counted at least ten times. The V and J genes are TRBV24-1 and TRBJ1-5; D is perhaps TRBD1 (5 bases). V was clipped by 1 base and J by 5 bases, with 5 bases between them. CDR3 length equals 13 residues. The V gene's germline CDR1 is KGHDR and CDR2 SFDVKD. The CDR3 here is CATSDLGDQPQHF. The CDR3 nucleotides are TGTGCCACCAGTGATTTAGGGGATCAGCCCCAGCATTTT.

Only a few counts were recorded for this clonotype. The chain has TRBV20-1 and TRBJ1-1, with D hard to call. The V gene's germline CDR1 is DFQATT and CDR2 SNEGSKA (reference sequence). The V gene lost 4 bases and the J gene lost 0 bases, with 15 bases spanning the gap. The CDR3 covers 15 residues. CDR3 in amino acids: CSATFQEALNTEAFF. Here the CDR3 DNA reads TGCAGTGCTACCTTTCAGGAGGCATTGAACACTGAAGCTTTCTTT.

The table lists this clonotype with many counts. The CDR3 DNA is TGTGCCAGCAGCGTAGACAGCGGGGGATATACGAACACCGGGGAGCTGTTTTTT. Translating gives CASSVDSGGYTNTGELFF. J is TRBJ2-2 and V is TRBV9; 8 nucleotides line up with TRBD2. CDR1 and CDR2 from the germline V gene are SGDLS and YYNGEE. V was pared by 0 bases and J by 0 bases, with 7 bases of the junction left unmatched. This CDR3 region has 18 residues.

V is TRBV20-1 and J is TRBJ2-1; 10 positions agree with TRBD1. CDR1 and CDR2 from the germline V gene are DFQATT and SNEGSKA (reference sequence). V shed 5 bases and J 6 bases; nucleotides not matched to a gene: 7. CDR3 length: 14 residues. In DNA, the CDR3 is TGCAGTGCTGCCGGGACAGGGGATTTCAATGAGCAGTTCTTC. Its protein is CSAAGTGDFNEQFF.

The rearrangement uses TRBV30 and TRBJ2-1; TRBD2 matches 10 bases. Unmatched junction bases numbered 7, after V lost 0 bases and J lost 8 bases. This CDR3 contains 15 residues. From germline, CDR1 is GTSNPN and CDR2 SVGIG (reference sequence). DNA of the CDR3: TGTGCCTGGAGTGTAGGCAGCGGGAGGGCCGATGAGCAGTTCTTC. Residues: CAWSVGSGRADEQFF. The full variable domain, in which reference TRBV30 and TRBJ2-1 provide the parts outside the CDR3, is SQTIHQWPATLVQPVGSPLSLECTVEGTSNPNLYWYRQAAGRGLQLLFYSVGIGQISSEVPQNLSASRPQDRQFILSSKKLLLSDSGFYLCAWSVGSGRADEQFFGPGTRLTVL.

This clonotype has at least ten counts. CDR3 sequence (DNA): TGTGCCAGCAGCTTGGGTCGGTCAAGCGGGAGGTCAGATACGCAGTATTTT. It specifies CASSLGRSSGRSDTQYF. This rearrangement joins TRBV11-2 to TRBJ2-3; 9 nucleotides align to TRBD2. This CDR3 has 17 residues. Germline values: CDR1 SGHAT, CDR2 FQNNGV. Unmatched junction bases numbered 11, after V lost 3 bases and J lost 4 bases.

This clonotype was detected many times. The rearrangement joins TRBV6-2 or TRBV6-3 to TRBJ2-2; tentative D call: TRBD2 (5 bases). This CDR3 has 15 residues. The germline V gene has CDR1 MNHEY and CDR2 SVGEGT. Trimming cost V 7 bases and J 2 bases, with 14 bases left between them. In DNA, the CDR3 is TGTGCCAGCACCAAAGATGGGAGAAACACCGGGGAGCTGTTTTTT. This translates into CASTKDGRNTGELFF.

This clonotype was detected ten times or more. V and J are TRBV7-3 and TRBJ2-1; D might be TRBD2 (7 bases). Per germline, CDR1 SGHTA and CDR2 FQGTGA. V was pared by 5 bases and J by 12 bases, with 17 bases between. The length of the CDR3 is 13 residues. The CDR3 reads CASSQTGGLAQFF. CDR3 in DNA: TGTGCCAGCAGCCAAACCGGGGGGCTAGCGCAGTTCTTC.

This clonotype was detected many times. The chain recombines TRBV27 with TRBJ2-7; D may match TRBD1 or TRBD2 (5 bases each). The germline gives CDR1 MNHEY, CDR2 SMNVEV (reference sequence). V was clipped by 0 bases and J by 0 bases, with 12 bases between them. There are 16 residues in the CDR3. The CDR3 sequence: CASSLSGDGGSYEQYF. In DNA form, the CDR3 reads TGTGCCAGCAGTTTATCGGGGGATGGAGGCTCCTACGAGCAGTACTTC.

Comment on this clonotype: This clone may be a read error of a much larger clone one base away. This sequence joins TRBV25-1 and TRBJ2-1; perhaps D is TRBD1 or TRBD2 (6 bases each). The CDR3 runs 17 residues. The germline V and J ends were trimmed by 2 bases and 1 base, with 15 bases remaining between them. The V gene's germline CDR1 is MGHDK and CDR2 SYGVNS. CDR3 bases: TGTGCCAGCAGTGAAAGGTCTAGGGGGAGGTCCTACAATGAGCAGTTCTTC. It is translated as CASSERSRGRSYNEQFF.

In its sample, this clonotype was seen many times. J is TRBJ2-7 and V is TRBV4-1, with TRBD2 matching over 13 bases. The CDR3 sequence is 16 residues long. J was trimmed by 4 bases and V by 4 bases; bases with no gene match: 7. Germline loops: CDR1 MGHRA, CDR2 YSYEKL. As DNA, the CDR3 is TGCGCCAGCAGCCTCGGGACTAGCGGGGACCAATACGAGCAGTACTTC. Amino acid sequence: CASSLGTSGDQYEQYF.

Only a few counts were recorded for this clonotype. The chain uses TRBV7-2 and TRBJ1-2; D might be TRBD1 (5 bases). The germline V and J ends were trimmed by 2 bases and 7 bases, with 14 bases remaining between them. This CDR3 has 14 residues. The germline CDR1 and CDR2 sequences are SGHTA and FQGNSA. The CDR3 bases are TGTGCCAGCAGCTTAAGGGGCAGGGAGTCTGGCTACACCTTC. Residues: CASSLRGRESGYTF.

Points on this clonotype: Just one base apart from a much larger clone, this may be a read error. The V and J genes are TRBV3-1 and TRBJ2-7, with no clear D. The CDR3 consists of 11 residues. From germline, CDR1 is LGHDT and CDR2 YNNKEL (reference sequence). In nucleotides, the CDR3 is TGTGCCGGCAGCCAAGATTGGCCGCAGTACTTC. Its translation: CAGSQDWPQYF.

This clonotype was counted many times. This chain joins TRBV27 and TRBJ2-7; 8 bases are shared with TRBD1. The J segment lost 3 bases and the V segment lost 5 bases, leaving 12 bases of the junction unmatched. The CDR3 has 16 amino acids. Germline values: CDR1 MNHEY, CDR2 SMNVEV (reference sequence). The CDR3 DNA sequence: TGTGCCAGCAGTCTGAGCAGGGACAGGACCTTCTACGAGCAGTACTTC. Translated: CASSLSRDRTFYEQYF.